Listed here are 18 T cell receptor beta chains from one sample, sequenced in a study of cytomegalovirus exposure and HLA in healthy donors. PCR primers comprised 60 Vbeta and 13 Jbeta primers. The table came from immunoSEQ multiplex PCR; TCRdb's copy has only in-frame clones and leaves some out. The repertoire includes about 180,000 clones, around 70% of them detected once, and roughly 2.8% sits in the top ten. The sample was PBMCs. Every receptor here comes from a male donor in good health and CMV-seronegative.

This clone was picked up one time. This chain connects TRBV10-3 to TRBJ2-5; no clear D gene. CDR1 and CDR2 (germline): ENHRY, SYGVKD. V was trimmed by 3 bases and J by 3 bases, leaving 5 bases between them. CDR3 size: 12 residues. CDR3 DNA sequence: TGTGCCATCAGTGAAGGAGAAGAGACCCAGTACTTC. Translation gives CAISEGEETQYF.

The chain joins TRBV2 to TRBJ2-7; 9 bases fit TRBD2. With 5 bases clipped from V and 2 bases from J, the junction kept 7 bases outside the gene matches. CDR3 length equals 15 residues. Looked up from germline, CDR1 is SNHLY and CDR2 is FYNNEI. For the CDR3, the DNA is TGTGCCAGCAGTACGACTAGCGGAACCGCCTACGAGCAGTACTTC. As protein: CASSTTSGTAYEQYF. Drawing the rest from reference TRBV2 and TRBJ2-7, the complete variable domain is EPEVTQTPSHQVTQMGQEVILRCVPISNHLYFYWYRQILGQKVEFLVSFYNNEISEKSEIFDDQFSVERPDGSNFTLKIRSTKLEDSAMYFCASSTTSGTAYEQYFGPGTRLTVT.

This clone was counted a few times. The chain uses TRBV5-1 and TRBJ2-1; perhaps TRBD2 as D (6 bases). Trimming cost V 0 bases and J 8 bases, with 15 bases left between them. Germline V gene data show CDR1 as SGHRS and CDR2 as YFSETQ. The CDR3 is 15 amino acids. The CDR3 sequence is CASSLAAGRGDEQFF. The CDR3 region has the DNA TGCGCCAGCAGCTTGGCCGCTGGGCGGGGTGATGAGCAGTTCTTC.

This clone turned up a few times. This chain uses TRBV15 with TRBJ2-1; TRBD2 might be the D (6 bases). V was pared by 3 bases and J by 0 bases, with 12 bases between. Germline loops: CDR1 LNHNV, CDR2 YYDKDF (reference sequence). The CDR3 has 16 residues. CDR3 DNA: TGTGCCACCAGCAGTTTTGGGCGGGGCTCCTACAATGAGCAGTTCTTC. This encodes CATSSFGRGSYNEQFF.

The chain employs TRBV6-5 and TRBJ1-6, with a weak D call TRBD1 (5 bases). CDR1 and CDR2 from the germline V gene are MNHEY and SVGAGI. The V gene lost 4 bases and the J gene lost 7 bases, with 14 bases spanning the gap. This CDR3 spans 15 amino acids. The CDR3 loop is CASSSGGAGNSPLHF. In DNA form, the CDR3 reads TGTGCCAGCAGTTCGGGTGGGGCTGGGAATTCACCCCTCCACTTT.

This rearrangement joins TRBV10-3 to TRBJ1-6; 7 bases are shared with TRBD1. Trimming at V came to 3 bases and at J to 5 bases, leaving 4 bases not matched to a gene. The CDR3 runs to 15 residues. The V gene's germline CDR1 is ENHRY and CDR2 SYGVKD. CDR3 amino acids: CAISDRDRDNSPLHF. DNA of the CDR3: TGTGCCATCAGTGACCGGGACAGAGATAATTCACCCCTCCACTTT.

This chain links TRBV2 with TRBJ2-7; TRBD2 matches 11 bases. V lost 3 bases and J lost 7; bases outside the gene matches: 5. This CDR3 has 14 amino acids. Germline V gene sequence: CDR1 SNHLY, CDR2 FYNNEI. For the CDR3, the DNA is TGTGCCAGCAGTGATAGCGGGGGGGCGAGAGAGCAGTACTTC. It is translated as CASSDSGGAREQYF.

This rearrangement joins TRBV29-1 to TRBJ2-6, with 7 bases matching TRBD1. Germline loops: CDR1 SQVTM, CDR2 ANQGSEA. Unmatched junction bases numbered 6, after V lost 5 bases and J lost 2 bases. This CDR3 is 15 amino acids long. CDR3 coding DNA: TGCAGCGTTCGGGACAGATCCCCTGGGGCCAACGTCCTGACTTTC. It specifies CSVRDRSPGANVLTF.

This chain uses TRBV4-1 with TRBJ2-7, with TRBD1 matching 9 bases. Germline V CDR1 and CDR2: MGHRA, YSYEKL. V lost 1 base and J lost 4; bases outside the gene matches: 5. The CDR3 spans 15 residues. The CDR3 coding sequence is TGCGCCAGCAGCCAAGTGGGACAGGGAGGTTACGAGCAGTACTTC. Protein: CASSQVGQGGYEQYF.

The chain has TRBV2 and TRBJ2-2; perhaps TRBD1 as D (6 bases). Looked up from germline, CDR1 is SNHLY and CDR2 is FYNNEI. The CDR3 contains 15 residues. The germline V and J ends were trimmed by 8 bases and 0 bases, with 13 bases remaining between them. The CDR3 region has the DNA TGTGCCAGCTTTCAACAGGGCCCGAACACCGGGGAGCTGTTTTTT. Amino acids: CASFQQGPNTGELFF.

Remarks on this clone: The identical CDR3 is also encoded by other nucleotide sequences in the sample. The CDR3: CASSAERNRDGQPQHF. CDR3 coding DNA: TGTGCCAGCAGCGCTGAAAGGAACAGGGACGGACAGCCCCAGCATTTT. The chain joins TRBV7-8 to TRBJ1-5; a weak D match, TRBD1 (6 bases). The V end was cut by 5 bases, the J end by 7 bases, with 21 bases between. CDR3 length: 16 residues. Germline CDR1 and CDR2: SGHVS and FQNEAQ.

The rearrangement links TRBV2 to TRBJ1-2; D not certain. The CDR3 contains 15 residues. Germline-derived CDR1 and CDR2 are SNHLY and FYNNEI. V lost 9 bases, J lost 5 bases, and 22 bases lay in between. Written as DNA, the CDR3 is TGTGCCAGTCAAAGCAGGCTCTCTGGTCGGTATGGCTACACCTTC. Translated: CASQSRLSGRYGYTF. The full variable domain, its missing parts supplied by reference TRBV2 and TRBJ1-2, is EPEVTQTPSHQVTQMGQEVILRCVPISNHLYFYWYRQILGQKVEFLVSFYNNEISEKSEIFDDQFSVERPDGSNFTLKIRSTKLEDSAMYFCASQSRLSGRYGYTFGSGTRLTVV.

The CDR3 DNA reads as TGTGCCAGCAGCTTAGGAGCCGGGACAGGGAGGTACGAGCAGTACTTC. This encodes CASSLGAGTGRYEQYF. The V and J genes are TRBV7-8 and TRBJ2-7, with 9 bases aligning to TRBD1. Trimming cost V 1 base and J 4 bases; bases outside gene matches: 8. Germline V CDR1 and CDR2: SGHVS, FQNEAQ. This CDR3 region has 16 residues.

In its sample, this clone was seen once. A read error may produce the germline difference seen at one junction end. The chain carries TRBV6-5 and TRBJ2-7; 11 bases line up with TRBD1. Germline CDR1 MNHEY, CDR2 SVGAGI. The CDR3 covers 15 residues. CDR3 region: CASSNSGTGGAFKYF. CDR3 coding DNA: TGTGCCAGCAGTAACTCCGGGACAGGGGGTGCTTTTAAGTACTTC.

The chain couples TRBV28 to TRBJ1-2, with TRBD1 matching 7 bases. Germline CDR1 MDHEN, CDR2 SYDVKM. The trim removed 6 bases at V and 6 bases at J, leaving 13 bases unmatched. CDR3 length equals 15 residues. Here the CDR3 DNA reads TGTGCCAGCAGCGGACAGGCGCGGTGGCTCAATGGCTACACCTTC. This codes for CASSGQARWLNGYTF.

This clone appeared a single time. The chain is built from TRBV7-2 and TRBJ2-5, with 8 bases identical to TRBD2. The assigned J gene may be wrong: the sequence end matches TRBJ2-7 better. The CDR3 is made up of 16 amino acids. The germline V gene has CDR1 SGHTA and CDR2 FQGNSA. CDR3 DNA: TGTGCCAGCAGCAGGTGGGCAGCGGGAGCCTCCTACGAGCAGTACTTC. Translating gives CASSRWAAGASYEQYF.

V is TRBV6-5 and J is TRBJ2-7, with D perhaps TRBD1 (5 bases). Germline V gene sequence: CDR1 MNHEY, CDR2 SVGAGI. The CDR3 is made up of 14 amino acids. Trimming shortened V by 7 bases and J by 2 bases, and 15 bases separated the two germline ends. The CDR3 reads CASKRQGGPYEQYF. The CDR3 DNA reads as TGTGCCAGCAAAAGGCAGGGCGGACCCTACGAGCAGTACTTC.

The gene calls are TRBV7-3 and TRBJ2-1, with TRBD2 identical over 7 bases. CDR1 and CDR2 from the germline V gene are SGHTA and FQGTGA. Germline trimming cut 3 bases from V and 0 bases from J; bases unmatched to any gene: 11. There are 18 residues in the CDR3. CDR3 residues: CASSFFGGGKLSYNEQFF. CDR3 bases: TGTGCCAGCAGCTTCTTTGGGGGGGGAAAACTCTCCTACAATGAGCAGTTCTTC.